This is a list of T cell receptor beta chains from one sample in a study of blood T cell repertoires in COVID-19. Sequencing was performed with immunoSEQ multiplex PCR; in TCRdb, only in-frame clones are kept and a portion is missing. Found here are 95,000 to 110,000 clones, 80% to 90% of them singletons; the top ten hold about 5.3%. Sample: peripheral blood. The receptors shown here come from a man in his forties with active or convalescent COVID-19. Each CDR3 is given with its conserved first and last residue. A D gene is named only where the DNA matches it firmly. Clone size is not always given. Where it is, it says once, few, many or a class for expanded clones.

clone size,D gene,V gene,J gene,CDR3 protein,CDR3 DNA
.,.,TRBV9,TRBJ1-2,CASSVVSGQPPTF,TGTGCCAGCAGCGTAGTTTCGGGACAACCCCCCACCTTC
once,.,TRBV27,TRBJ2-1,CASTQGSEQFF,TGTGCCAGCACTCAGGGGAGTGAGCAGTTCTTC
.,.,TRBV7-3,TRBJ1-5,CASSLGQPNQPQHF,TGTGCCAGCAGCTTAGGACAGCCCAATCAGCCCCAGCATTTT
.,.,TRBV7-9,TRBJ1-1,CASSLAPSAFF,TGTGCCAGCAGCTTAGCACCGAGCGCTTTCTTT
.,TRBD2,TRBV4-2,TRBJ2-2,CASSTGTSGSGWGELFF,TGTGCCAGCAGCACCGGGACTAGCGGGAGTGGGTGGGGGGAGCTGTTTTTT
.,.,TRBV4-3,TRBJ2-5,CASSQNRGAQETQYF,TGCGCCAGCAGCCAGAATAGGGGTGCCCAAGAGACCCAGTACTTC
once,TRBD1,TRBV28,TRBJ1-2,CASNTGQHYGYTF,TGTGCCAGCAATACGGGACAGCATTATGGCTACACCTTC
few,.,TRBV21-1,TRBJ2-7,CASNGQAPSYEQYF,TGTGCCAGCAACGGACAGGCACCCTCCTACGAGCAGTACTTC
.,TRBD1,TRBV6-5,TRBJ1-2,CASSLGTGPPPGSYTF,TGTGCCAGCAGTTTGGGGACAGGGCCTCCCCCGGGAAGCTACACCTTC
once,.,TRBV9,TRBJ1-4,CASSLGGLGEKLFF,TGTGCCAGCAGCCTTGGAGGTTTAGGTGAAAAACTGTTTTTT
.,TRBD1,TRBV7-2,TRBJ2-3,CASSLQGADTQYF,TGTGCCAGCAGCTTACAGGGGGCAGATACGCAGTATTTT
.,TRBD2,TRBV7-2,TRBJ2-1,CASSLVGGSGNEQFF,TGTGCCAGCAGCTTAGTAGGCGGGAGTGGTAATGAGCAGTTCTTC
.,.,TRBV18,TRBJ2-1,CASCIDGVSEQFF,TGTGCCAGCTGTATTGACGGAGTAAGTGAGCAGTTCTTC
once,TRBD2,TRBV7-2,TRBJ2-7,CASSLDFGGSYEQYF,TGTGCCAGCAGCTTAGACTTTGGCGGGAGTTACGAGCAGTACTTC
.,.,TRBV7-6,TRBJ2-2,CASSLERTPNTGELFF,TGTGCCAGCAGCTTAGAACGGACACCGAACACCGGGGAGCTGTTTTTT
once,.,TRBV19,TRBJ1-4,CASSITTWRANEKLFF,TGTGCCAGTAGTATAACTACTTGGAGGGCTAATGAAAAACTGTTTTTT
.,TRBD2,TRBV10-3,TRBJ2-3,CAISEASGMTDTQYF,TGTGCCATCAGTGAAGCTAGCGGGATGACAGATACGCAGTATTTT
.,.,TRBV5-1,TRBJ1-1,CASSLTVGQVNTEAFF,TGCGCCAGCAGCTTGACGGTGGGGCAAGTCAACACTGAAGCTTTCTTT
.,TRBD2,TRBV14,TRBJ2-1,CASSQETSGSLFDNEQFF,TGTGCCAGCAGCCAAGAGACTAGCGGGAGTTTGTTTGACAATGAGCAGTTCTTC
.,.,TRBV19,TRBJ1-4,CASSISSTYGQGNEKLFF,TGTGCCAGTAGTATTAGTAGTACATACGGTCAGGGGAATGAAAAACTGTTTTTT
.,.,TRBV24-1,TRBJ2-6,CATSDLVRVPGANVLTF,TGTGCCACCAGTGATTTGGTGCGGGTCCCTGGGGCCAACGTCCTGACTTTC
once,TRBD1,TRBV15,TRBJ1-4,CATSRGQGGEKLFF,TGTGCCACCAGCAGAGGACAGGGGGGTGAAAAACTGTTTTTT
.,.,TRBV19,TRBJ2-2,CASSIRGNTGELFF,TGTGCCAGTAGTATTCGGGGAAACACCGGGGAGCTGTTTTTT
.,.,TRBV5-4,TRBJ1-2,CASSADKFYGYTF,TGTGCCAGCAGCGCGGACAAGTTCTATGGCTACACCTTC
.,TRBD1,TRBV6-5,TRBJ1-2,CASSSTGTGRGYTF,TGTGCCAGCAGTTCTACCGGGACAGGGAGGGGCTACACCTTC
.,.,TRBV30,TRBJ2-7,CAWSVRRLVNFQQYF,TGTGCCTGGAGTGTTCGAAGACTAGTGAATTTCCAGCAGTACTTC
.,.,TRBV28,TRBJ2-1,CASSAPGQPYEQFF,TGTGCCAGCAGCGCACCGGGACAACCTTATGAGCAGTTCTTC
few,.,TRBV12-3/TRBV12-4,TRBJ1-6,CASSVGEASPLHF,TGTGCCAGCAGTGTCGGGGAGGCTTCACCCCTCCACTTT
.,TRBD1,TRBV7-9,TRBJ2-2,CASSPWDRVDTGELFF,TGTGCCAGCAGCCCGTGGGACAGGGTGGACACCGGGGAGCTGTTTTTT
.,.,TRBV6-2/TRBV6-3,TRBJ2-5,CASSYWAGQYQETQYF,TGTGCCAGCAGTTACTGGGCTGGACAATATCAAGAGACCCAGTACTTC
.,.,TRBV5-1,TRBJ2-2,CASRSPGNTGELFF,TGCGCCAGCAGATCCCCCGGGAACACCGGGGAGCTGTTTTTT
.,TRBD2,TRBV19,TRBJ2-7,CASSIFGGGPAEQYF,TGTGCCAGTAGTATTTTCGGGGGGGGCCCAGCCGAGCAGTACTTC
.,.,TRBV18,TRBJ2-5,CASSPRQTETQYF,TGTGCCAGCTCACCACGACAGACAGAGACCCAGTACTTC
.,.,TRBV3-1/TRBV3-2,TRBJ1-1,CASSRFSGDTEAFF,TGTGCCAGCAGCCGTTTCTCCGGGGATACTGAAGCTTTCTTT
.,TRBD1,TRBV19,TRBJ1-1,CASSTGQFANTEAFF,TGTGCCAGTAGTACGGGACAGTTTGCGAACACTGAAGCTTTCTTT
.,.,TRBV2,TRBJ2-1,CASSAAGEQFF,TGTGCCAGCAGTGCGGCCGGGGAGCAGTTCTTC